Listed below are T cell receptor beta chains from one sample, sequenced in a study of blood T cell repertoires in COVID-19. Clones were sequenced by immunoSEQ multiplex PCR, and TCRdb holds only the in-frame ones, with some missing. This sample has 250,000 to 350,000 clones, with around 85% found just once. Sequencing used PBMCs or T cells enriched from blood (not recorded which). These receptors all come from a woman younger than 45 who had recovered from COVID-19. CDR3s include the opening cysteine and the closing phenylalanine or tryptophan. The D gene is left open where the match is weak. Expanded clones get a size class; other rows say once, few or many, or leave the size out.

j_call,cdr3_length,d_call,clone_size,v_call,cdr3_nt,cdr3_aa
TRBJ2-1,14,NA,NA,TRBV5-4,TGTGCCAGCAGCTTAACGGGGTCCTACAATGAGCAGTTCTTC,CASSLTGSYNEQFF
TRBJ2-3,14,TRBD2,NA,TRBV6-5,TGTGCCAGCAAAAGACTAGCGGCGGCAGATACGCAGTATTTT,CASKRLAAADTQYF
TRBJ2-3,15,TRBD1,NA,TRBV6-4,TGTGCCAGCAGTGACGGGACAGGCAGCACAGATACGCAGTATTTT,CASSDGTGSTDTQYF
TRBJ2-3,16,TRBD2,NA,TRBV30,TGTGCCTGGAGTGTACGGGGGGGCGGGAGCACAGATACGCAGTATTTT,CAWSVRGGGSTDTQYF
TRBJ2-1,12,NA,NA,TRBV5-1,TGCGCCAGCAGCCAGAACTACAATGAGCAGTTCTTC,CASSQNYNEQFF
TRBJ1-2,16,NA,NA,TRBV6-5,TGTGCCAGCAGTTCCCTCGTTGGGGGGGCGAACTATGGCTACACCTTC,CASSSLVGGANYGYTF
TRBJ1-5,15,NA,NA,TRBV6-2/TRBV6-3,TGTGCCAGCAGTCACAATGACAGAAACAATCAGCCCCAGCATTTT,CASSHNDRNNQPQHF
TRBJ2-3,17,TRBD2,once,TRBV4-1,TGCGCCAGCAGCGATACCAAATTAGCGGGGGGTCGGGATACGCAGTATTTT,CASSDTKLAGGRDTQYF
TRBJ1-6,15,TRBD1,NA,TRBV28,TGTGCCAGCAGTCTCCGGACAGGGGTGAGATCACCCCTCCACTTT,CASSLRTGVRSPLHF
TRBJ2-1,11,NA,NA,TRBV28,TGTGCCAGCAGTGCAGGGAATGAGCAGTTCTTC,CASSAGNEQFF
TRBJ1-6,17,NA,once,TRBV21-1,TGTGCCAGCAACCCCGGGTCCGATGACAGGGGTCTTTCACCCCTCCACTTT,CASNPGSDDRGLSPLHF
TRBJ1-2,15,TRBD1,NA,TRBV27,TGTGCCAGCAGTCTGGGGACAGGGGGCGTAGGTGGCTACACCTTC,CASSLGTGGVGGYTF
TRBJ1-5,20,TRBD1,NA,TRBV28,TGTGCCAGCAGATCACCACTTGGGACAGGGGAGGATTATAGCAATCAGCCCCAGCATTTT,CASRSPLGTGEDYSNQPQHF
TRBJ2-2,15,TRBD1,NA,TRBV5-4,TGTGCCAGCAGCCACCGGGACAGGGCCACCGGGGAGCTGTTTTTT,CASSHRDRATGELFF
TRBJ2-1,16,TRBD1,NA,TRBV5-1,TGCGCCAGCAGCTGGGGACAGGGGGCCTCCTACAATGAGCAGTTCTTC,CASSWGQGASYNEQFF
TRBJ2-3,15,TRBD2,once,TRBV4-1,TGCGCCAGTGGAGACACTAGCGGGGGGTCAGATACGCAGTATTTT,CASGDTSGGSDTQYF
TRBJ2-7,15,TRBD1,NA,TRBV28,TGTGCCAGCACCCGACGGACAGGGGGTTCCTACGAGCAGTACTTC,CASTRRTGGSYEQYF
TRBJ1-3,16,NA,NA,TRBV28,TGTGCCAGCAGTTTATCGTCATGGGGCGATGGAAACACCATATATTTT,CASSLSSWGDGNTIYF
TRBJ2-7,15,NA,NA,TRBV6-6,TGTGCCAGCAGTAACCTCAGGGCTAGGTCCGGGGAGCAGTACTTC,CASSNLRARSGEQYF
TRBJ2-1,16,NA,NA,TRBV18,TGTGCCAGCTCACCACCGGGTGCAGGTAGGGGAAATGAGCAGTTCTTC,CASSPPGAGRGNEQFF
TRBJ1-5,12,NA,NA,TRBV19,TGTGCCAGTTCGGGGTACGGTCAGCCCCAGCATTTT,CASSGYGQPQHF
TRBJ1-2,12,NA,NA,TRBV28,TGTGCCAGCAGTTTAACAGGGACTGGCTACACCTTC,CASSLTGTGYTF
TRBJ2-1,16,TRBD2,NA,TRBV29-1,TGCAGCACCGAGGGGACTAGCGGGAGTATGTTGAATGAGCAGTTCTTC,CSTEGTSGSMLNEQFF
TRBJ2-1,16,TRBD2,NA,TRBV27,TGTGCCAGCAGTTCGATCGGGACTAGCTCCTACAATGAGCAGTTCTTC,CASSSIGTSSYNEQFF